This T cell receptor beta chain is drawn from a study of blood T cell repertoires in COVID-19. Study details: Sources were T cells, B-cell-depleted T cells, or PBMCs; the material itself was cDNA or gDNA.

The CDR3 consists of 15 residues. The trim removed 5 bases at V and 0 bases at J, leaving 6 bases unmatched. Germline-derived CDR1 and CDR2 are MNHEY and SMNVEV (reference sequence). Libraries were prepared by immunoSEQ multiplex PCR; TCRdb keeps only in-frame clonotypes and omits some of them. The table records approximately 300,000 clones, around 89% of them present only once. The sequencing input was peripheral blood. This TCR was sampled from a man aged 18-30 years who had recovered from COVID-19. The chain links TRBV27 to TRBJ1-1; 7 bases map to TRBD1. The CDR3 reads CASSVQGPMNTEAFF. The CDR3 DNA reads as TGTGCCAGCAGTGTACAGGGGCCTATGAACACTGAAGCTTTCTTT.